Shown below are 9 T cell receptor beta chains from a single sample sequenced in a study of shared clonotypes between healthy human individuals. Sequencing was performed with immunoSEQ multiplex PCR; in TCRdb, only in-frame clones are kept and a portion is missing. This sample yields 2 million to 2.5 million clones, of which over 90% are seen a single time; 0.39% belongs to the top ten. The sequenced material came from naive CD4+ T cells from PBMCs. Subset reported: CD45RA+ positively selected. Receptors were obtained from a man between 18 and 29 years old in good health. Some clones in this sample may be carry-over from other donors' samples.

The chain carries TRBV11-2 and TRBJ2-1; D remains ambiguous. The ends were cut back, 5 bases at V and 13 bases at J, with 12 bases in the middle. The CDR3 spans 11 residues. Germline V gene lookup returns CDR1 SGHAT and CDR2 FQNNGV. The CDR3 region is CASSRVGPQFF. The CDR3 nucleotides read TGTGCCAGCAGCCGGGTCGGGCCTCAGTTCTTC.

This chain joins TRBV4-2 and TRBJ2-1; TRBD2 aligns across 15 bases. Trimming removed 1 base from V and 8 bases from J; junction bases left unmatched: 3. CDR1 is LGHNA, CDR2 YNFKEQ, per germline. The CDR3 has 16 amino acids. Written as DNA, the CDR3 is TGTGCCAGCAGCCAAGCTGGACTAGCGGGAGGGTATGAGCAGTTCTTC. The encoded protein is CASSQAGLAGGYEQFF.

J is TRBJ2-7 and V is TRBV11-1; no reliable D call. The CDR3 runs 12 residues. Germline V gene sequence: CDR1 SGHAT, CDR2 FQDESV (reference sequence). V was cut by 5 bases and J by 6 bases, with 11 bases left in between. The CDR3 nucleotides are TGTGCCAGCAGCCAACTTCATTCCGAGCAGTACTTC. Translating gives CASSQLHSEQYF.

The chain joins TRBV9 to TRBJ2-5; 8 nucleotides agree with TRBD2. Trimming took 4 bases from V and 5 from J; bases not matched to a gene: 16. This CDR3 contains 17 residues. The germline CDR1 and CDR2 sequences are SGDLS and YYNGEE. The CDR3 region has the DNA TGTGCCAGCAGCCGAGGTTCAGCGGGAGTAGCGGGGGAGACCCAGTACTTC. Its protein product is CASSRGSAGVAGETQYF.

This rearrangement joins TRBV2 to TRBJ2-3; D gene uncertain. The CDR3 runs to 13 residues. V lost 2 bases and J lost 6, with 9 bases in between. The germline V gene has CDR1 SNHLY and CDR2 FYNNEI. CDR3 coding DNA: TGTGCCAGCAGTGAACCTCCGGTCGATACGCAGTATTTT. Translated, it gives CASSEPPVDTQYF. Supplemented by reference TRBV2 and TRBJ2-3, the full variable domain reads EPEVTQTPSHQVTQMGQEVILRCVPISNHLYFYWYRQILGQKVEFLVSFYNNEISEKSEIFDDQFSVERPDGSNFTLKIRSTKLEDSAMYFCASSEPPVDTQYFGPGTRLTVL.

The chain has TRBV11-2 and TRBJ2-7, with D unclear. The germline CDR1 and CDR2 sequences are SGHAT and FQNNGV. With 2 bases removed from V and 8 bases from J, the gap between germline ends came to 31 bases. The CDR3 spans 19 residues. The CDR3 spells CASSLFMGSLLGGSLQQYF. In DNA, the CDR3 is TGTGCCAGCAGCTTATTCATGGGTTCCCTCCTGGGTGGGTCTCTCCAGCAGTACTTC.

This rearrangement joins TRBV19 to TRBJ2-2; D not certain. Between the trimmed V and J ends, which lost 1 base and 5 bases, there was a span of 5 bases. This CDR3 spans 13 amino acids. Germline V gene lookup returns CDR1 LNHDA and CDR2 SQIVND (reference sequence). CDR3 sequence (DNA): TGTGCCAGTAGTATAGCTTCAACCGGGGAGCTGTTTTTT. This sequence encodes CASSIASTGELFF.

The rearrangement uses TRBV30 and TRBJ2-7; a possible D gene is TRBD2 (5 bases). Germline assignment: CDR1 GTSNPN and CDR2 SVGIG (reference sequence). Trimming removed 5 bases at V and 6 bases at J, with 23 bases between. The length of the CDR3 is 15 residues. This CDR3 reads CAWGVGGLAFSEQYF. The DNA for the CDR3 is TGTGCCTGGGGGGTCGGCGGTCTAGCTTTTTCCGAGCAGTACTTC.

The gene calls are TRBV19 and TRBJ1-4; D might be TRBD1 (6 bases). The CDR3 contains 17 residues. From germline, CDR1 is LNHDA and CDR2 SQIVND (reference sequence). V dropped 11 bases and J dropped 0 bases, with 22 bases sitting between them. This CDR3 reads CAQPRGGCSATNEKLFF. CDR3 nucleotides: TGTGCCCAACCGAGGGGGGGATGCTCTGCAACTAATGAAAAACTGTTTTTT.